This entry describes one T cell receptor beta chain. This specimen belongs to a study of cytomegalovirus exposure and HLA in healthy donors. Study-level information: Genotyping of about 400 donors showed that around 81% belonged to the Caucasian-associated ancestry cluster.

The PCR ran on 60 Vbeta and 13 Jbeta primers. TCRdb's table, derived via immunoSEQ multiplex PCR, lists solely in-frame clones and lacks some. Of some 140,000 clones in the sample, 74% were seen once. This CDR3 is built from 16 residues. Looked up from germline, CDR1 is SGDLS and CDR2 is YYNGEE. The ends lost 1 base at V and 1 base at J; junction bases unmatched: 3. This rearrangement joins TRBV9 to TRBJ2-2; TRBD2 agrees at 8 bases. Source material: PBMCs. The receptor comes from a man aged 25 to 40 in good health and CMV-seronegative. CDR3 protein: CASSVLAGGNTGELFF. In DNA, the CDR3 is TGTGCCAGCAGCGTACTGGCGGGGGGGAACACCGGGGAGCTGTTTTTT.